The sequence of this T cell receptor (beta chain) was determined in a study of cytomegalovirus exposure and HLA in healthy donors. The study, taken as a whole, reports: TCR beta V- and J-gene trimming, according to a later analysis, was linked to a missense DCLRE1C variant. Analyses of presence and absence presupposed an approximately uniform sequencing depth across donors. Likely technical artifact: a cluster of highly shared sequence variants. Analysis was performed later, and it showed HLA-associated TCR beta chains to be more clonally expanded than equally common others.

The CDR3 has 12 residues. Looked up from germline, CDR1 is GTSNPN and CDR2 is SVGIG (reference sequence). V gave up 2 bases and J gave up 7 bases, with 12 bases separating them. Concerning this clone: Its antigen remains unknown.

The study ran its PCR with 60 Vbeta and 13 Jbeta primers. The data were produced by immunoSEQ multiplex PCR, yet TCRdb's version contains in-frame clones alone and is incomplete. The sample consists of 100,000 or so clones, about 15% of them appearing once. The TCR comes from a female donor in good health and CMV-seronegative. J is TRBJ2-7 and V is TRBV30; D unresolved. The material sequenced was PBMCs. CDR3 sequence: CAWSSVSEEQYF. The CDR3 DNA reads as TGTGCCTGGAGTTCCGTGAGCGAGGAGCAGTACTTC.